These T cell receptor beta chains were read from a single sample in a study of cytomegalovirus exposure and HLA in healthy donors. TCRdb keeps only in-frame clones here, not all; method: immunoSEQ multiplex PCR. The table records roughly 150,000 clones, about 83% of them present only once. The sequencing sample was made of PBMCs. The receptors shown here come from a man aged 35 to 55 in good health and CMV-seropositive. CDR3s include the opening cysteine and the closing phenylalanine or tryptophan. The order of the fields is J gene, CDR3 length, V gene, D gene, clone size, CDR3 protein, CDR3 DNA. The D gene is left open where the match is weak. Size tells how often a clone was seen (once, few, many) or the class of an expanded clone, and some rows leave it out.

J gene: TRBJ1-1
CDR3 length: 16
V gene: TRBV6-5
D gene: NA
clone size: NA
CDR3 protein: CASSYRRTGKNTEAFF
CDR3 DNA: TGTGCCAGCAGTTACCGCCGGACGGGAAAGAACACTGAAGCTTTCTTT

J gene: TRBJ2-1
CDR3 length: 15
V gene: TRBV28
D gene: TRBD2
clone size: NA
CDR3 protein: CASSPIAGVINEQFF
CDR3 DNA: TGTGCCAGCAGTCCCATAGCGGGAGTAATCAATGAGCAGTTCTTC

J gene: TRBJ2-4
CDR3 length: 16
V gene: TRBV2
D gene: NA
clone size: many
CDR3 protein: CASSDLTLLAKNIQYF
CDR3 DNA: TGTGCCAGCAGTGACCTAACCCTTCTAGCCAAAAACATTCAGTACTTC

J gene: TRBJ2-5
CDR3 length: 12
V gene: TRBV29-1
D gene: NA
clone size: NA
CDR3 protein: CSVNSGGETQYF
CDR3 DNA: TGCAGCGTTAATAGCGGCGGTGAGACCCAGTACTTC

J gene: TRBJ1-1
CDR3 length: 16
V gene: TRBV4-2
D gene: NA
clone size: NA
CDR3 protein: CASSRFVSGVNTEAFF
CDR3 DNA: TGTGCCAGCAGCCGTTTTGTCTCGGGGGTGAACACTGAAGCTTTCTTT

J gene: TRBJ2-3
CDR3 length: 17
V gene: TRBV4-3
D gene: TRBD2
clone size: NA
CDR3 protein: CASSQASGEGRADTQYF
CDR3 DNA: TGCGCCAGCAGCCAAGCATCGGGGGAGGGCCGGGCAGATACGCAGTATTTT

J gene: TRBJ1-6
CDR3 length: 15
V gene: TRBV6-1
D gene: NA
clone size: NA
CDR3 protein: CASRTTGRGNSPLHF
CDR3 DNA: TGTGCCAGCAGGACGACAGGTCGGGGTAATTCACCCCTCCACTTT

J gene: TRBJ2-3
CDR3 length: 17
V gene: TRBV7-8
D gene: TRBD2
clone size: NA
CDR3 protein: CASSPPAASGVPDTQYF
CDR3 DNA: TGTGCCAGCAGCCCCCCGGCCGCTAGCGGGGTTCCAGATACGCAGTATTTT

J gene: TRBJ2-7
CDR3 length: 11
V gene: TRBV29-1
D gene: NA
clone size: NA
CDR3 protein: CSVGVSYEQYF
CDR3 DNA: TGCAGCGTAGGAGTCTCCTACGAGCAGTACTTC

J gene: TRBJ2-2
CDR3 length: 17
V gene: TRBV5-3
D gene: TRBD2
clone size: few
CDR3 protein: CARSFNEREGNTGELFF
CDR3 DNA: TGTGCCAGAAGCTTTAATGAGCGGGAGGGGAACACCGGGGAGCTGTTTTTT

J gene: TRBJ1-3
CDR3 length: 19
V gene: TRBV9
D gene: TRBD1
clone size: NA
CDR3 protein: CASSSPRDREEVLGNTIYF
CDR3 DNA: TGTGCCAGCAGCTCCCCCCGTGACAGGGAAGAAGTTCTCGGAAACACCATATATTTT

J gene: TRBJ2-5
CDR3 length: 13
V gene: TRBV7-2
D gene: NA
clone size: NA
CDR3 protein: CATQRALQETQYF
CDR3 DNA: TGTGCCACCCAGCGGGCCCTGCAAGAGACCCAGTACTTC

J gene: TRBJ2-1
CDR3 length: 17
V gene: TRBV5-1
D gene: TRBD2
clone size: once
CDR3 protein: CASSLETGGLAGPEQFF
CDR3 DNA: TGCGCCAGCAGCTTGGAGACCGGGGGACTAGCCGGGCCTGAGCAGTTCTTC

J gene: TRBJ1-4
CDR3 length: 15
V gene: TRBV18
D gene: TRBD1
clone size: NA
CDR3 protein: CASSPTGVTNEKLFF
CDR3 DNA: TGTGCCAGCTCACCGACAGGGGTTACTAATGAAAAACTGTTTTTT

J gene: TRBJ2-7
CDR3 length: 15
V gene: TRBV4-2
D gene: TRBD2
clone size: NA
CDR3 protein: CASSQEASGSYEQYF
CDR3 DNA: TGTGCCAGCAGCCAAGAGGCTAGCGGGAGCTACGAGCAGTACTTC

J gene: TRBJ2-1
CDR3 length: 16
V gene: TRBV28
D gene: TRBD2
clone size: NA
CDR3 protein: CASSSSGRSSYNEQFF
CDR3 DNA: TGTGCCAGCAGTTCTAGCGGGAGGTCCTCCTACAATGAGCAGTTCTTC

J gene: TRBJ2-1
CDR3 length: 15
V gene: TRBV28
D gene: NA
clone size: once
CDR3 protein: CASTRTGGMYNEQFF
CDR3 DNA: TGTGCCAGCACCCGGACCGGAGGCATGTACAATGAGCAGTTCTTC

J gene: TRBJ2-7
CDR3 length: 13
V gene: TRBV7-9
D gene: TRBD1
clone size: NA
CDR3 protein: CASSPWTGYEQYF
CDR3 DNA: TGTGCCAGCAGCCCCTGGACAGGCTACGAGCAGTACTTC

J gene: TRBJ2-5
CDR3 length: 15
V gene: TRBV28
D gene: TRBD2
clone size: NA
CDR3 protein: CASSFVTGGRQTQYF
CDR3 DNA: TGTGCCAGCAGTTTTGTAACGGGAGGTCGGCAGACCCAGTACTTC

J gene: TRBJ2-1
CDR3 length: 16
V gene: TRBV11-2
D gene: NA
clone size: once
CDR3 protein: CASSLVLLQGNNEQFF
CDR3 DNA: TGTGCCAGCAGCTTAGTTCTCCTCCAGGGGAACAATGAGCAGTTCTTC

J gene: TRBJ1-5
CDR3 length: 13
V gene: TRBV30
D gene: NA
clone size: NA
CDR3 protein: CAWSVQSNQPQHF
CDR3 DNA: TGTGCCTGGAGTGTACAGAGCAATCAGCCCCAGCATTTT

J gene: TRBJ2-1
CDR3 length: 15
V gene: TRBV7-2
D gene: TRBD2
clone size: NA
CDR3 protein: CASSLTSGVNNEQFF
CDR3 DNA: TGTGCCAGCAGCCTAACTAGCGGGGTAAACAATGAGCAGTTCTTC

J gene: TRBJ1-4
CDR3 length: 15
V gene: TRBV9
D gene: NA
clone size: few
CDR3 protein: CASSVGQATNEKLFF
CDR3 DNA: TGTGCCAGCAGCGTAGGGCAGGCAACTAATGAAAAACTGTTTTTT

J gene: TRBJ1-5
CDR3 length: 14
V gene: TRBV18
D gene: TRBD1
clone size: NA
CDR3 protein: CASSPGQGYQPQHF
CDR3 DNA: TGTGCCAGCTCGCCGGGACAGGGGTATCAGCCCCAGCATTTT

J gene: TRBJ1-3
CDR3 length: 16
V gene: TRBV12-5
D gene: NA
clone size: few
CDR3 protein: CASGSGQRGSGNTIYF
CDR3 DNA: TGTGCTAGTGGCAGTGGCCAGCGGGGATCTGGAAACACCATATATTTT

J gene: TRBJ2-7
CDR3 length: 11
V gene: TRBV11-1
D gene: NA
clone size: few
CDR3 protein: CASSSRREQYF
CDR3 DNA: TGTGCCAGCAGCTCTAGGCGCGAGCAGTACTTC

J gene: TRBJ2-1
CDR3 length: 15
V gene: TRBV7-9
D gene: TRBD2
clone size: few
CDR3 protein: CASSLTSGRYNEQFF
CDR3 DNA: TGTGCCAGCAGCTTAACTAGCGGGAGGTACAATGAGCAGTTCTTC

J gene: TRBJ1-1
CDR3 length: 13
V gene: TRBV7-9
D gene: NA
clone size: NA
CDR3 protein: CASSPEGGTEAFF
CDR3 DNA: TGTGCCAGCAGTCCGGAGGGGGGGACTGAAGCTTTCTTT

J gene: TRBJ2-7
CDR3 length: 13
V gene: TRBV28
D gene: NA
clone size: NA
CDR3 protein: CASRGAGENEQYF
CDR3 DNA: TGTGCCAGCCGGGGGGCGGGAGAAAACGAGCAGTACTTC

J gene: TRBJ2-3
CDR3 length: 14
V gene: TRBV10-3
D gene: NA
clone size: NA
CDR3 protein: CAISESGSQDTQYF
CDR3 DNA: TGTGCCATCAGTGAGTCGGGCAGTCAAGATACGCAGTATTTT

J gene: TRBJ2-5
CDR3 length: 14
V gene: TRBV7-8
D gene: NA
clone size: NA
CDR3 protein: CASSLMDSQETQYF
CDR3 DNA: TGTGCCAGCAGCCTTATGGACAGCCAAGAGACCCAGTACTTC

J gene: TRBJ2-2
CDR3 length: 12
V gene: TRBV7-3
D gene: NA
clone size: NA
CDR3 protein: CASSVNTGELFF
CDR3 DNA: TGTGCCAGCAGCGTAAACACCGGGGAGCTGTTTTTT

J gene: TRBJ1-5
CDR3 length: 13
V gene: TRBV18
D gene: TRBD1
clone size: NA
CDR3 protein: CASSGQANQPQHF
CDR3 DNA: TGTGCCAGCTCCGGACAGGCCAATCAGCCCCAGCATTTT

J gene: TRBJ2-7
CDR3 length: 16
V gene: TRBV5-1
D gene: NA
clone size: NA
CDR3 protein: CASSPGPGQGSREQYF
CDR3 DNA: TGCGCCAGCAGCCCTGGACCGGGACAAGGGTCAAGAGAGCAGTACTTC

J gene: TRBJ1-2
CDR3 length: 13
V gene: TRBV30
D gene: NA
clone size: NA
CDR3 protein: CAWSPTLAAGYTF
CDR3 DNA: TGTGCCTGGAGCCCGACGTTGGCGGCCGGCTACACCTTC

J gene: TRBJ1-1
CDR3 length: 13
V gene: TRBV5-1
D gene: NA
clone size: NA
CDR3 protein: CASSLKRGTEAFF
CDR3 DNA: TGCGCCAGCAGCTTGAAGAGAGGGACTGAAGCTTTCTTT

J gene: TRBJ2-1
CDR3 length: 15
V gene: TRBV11-2
D gene: TRBD2
clone size: NA
CDR3 protein: CASSQGLATYNEQFF
CDR3 DNA: TGTGCCAGCAGCCAGGGACTAGCGACTTACAATGAGCAGTTCTTC

J gene: TRBJ1-5
CDR3 length: 14
V gene: TRBV2
D gene: NA
clone size: NA
CDR3 protein: CASTKQGGNQPQHF
CDR3 DNA: TGTGCCAGCACTAAGCAGGGTGGCAATCAGCCCCAGCATTTT

J gene: TRBJ2-5
CDR3 length: 15
V gene: TRBV10-1
D gene: TRBD2
clone size: NA
CDR3 protein: CASSESTSGKETQYF
CDR3 DNA: TGCGCCAGCAGTGAGTCGACTAGCGGGAAAGAGACCCAGTACTTC

J gene: TRBJ2-1
CDR3 length: 15
V gene: TRBV5-1
D gene: NA
clone size: NA
CDR3 protein: CASSTVGSSYNEQFF
CDR3 DNA: TGCGCCAGCAGCACAGTCGGGAGCTCCTACAATGAGCAGTTCTTC

J gene: TRBJ1-3
CDR3 length: 17
V gene: TRBV4-2
D gene: NA
clone size: NA
CDR3 protein: CASSQPTGTTSGNTIYF
CDR3 DNA: TGTGCCAGCAGCCAACCGACCGGGACAACCTCTGGAAACACCATATATTTT

J gene: TRBJ2-7
CDR3 length: 16
V gene: TRBV28
D gene: TRBD2
clone size: NA
CDR3 protein: CASMIATGLGLYEQYF
CDR3 DNA: TGTGCCAGCATGATTGCAACGGGACTAGGGCTCTACGAGCAGTACTTC

J gene: TRBJ2-3
CDR3 length: 15
V gene: TRBV9
D gene: NA
clone size: NA
CDR3 protein: CASSPAEPSTDTQYF
CDR3 DNA: TGTGCCAGCAGCCCGGCGGAACCTAGCACAGATACGCAGTATTTT

J gene: TRBJ2-5
CDR3 length: 15
V gene: TRBV2
D gene: NA
clone size: NA
CDR3 protein: CASSERQRVLETQYF
CDR3 DNA: TGTGCCAGCAGTGAAAGGCAACGGGTCTTAGAGACCCAGTACTTC

J gene: TRBJ2-2
CDR3 length: 15
V gene: TRBV4-2
D gene: NA
clone size: NA
CDR3 protein: CASSQEGSGTGELFF
CDR3 DNA: TGTGCCAGCAGCCAAGAGGGTAGCGGCACCGGGGAGCTGTTTTTT

J gene: TRBJ1-1
CDR3 length: 13
V gene: TRBV6-1
D gene: NA
clone size: NA
CDR3 protein: CASSPGTGLGAFF
CDR3 DNA: TGTGCCAGCAGTCCCGGGACTGGACTGGGAGCTTTCTTT

J gene: TRBJ2-7
CDR3 length: 15
V gene: TRBV28
D gene: TRBD2
clone size: NA
CDR3 protein: CASSLAGLDNYEQYF
CDR3 DNA: TGTGCCAGCAGTCTAGCGGGACTCGACAACTACGAGCAGTACTTC

J gene: TRBJ2-2
CDR3 length: 20
V gene: TRBV28
D gene: TRBD2
clone size: NA
CDR3 protein: CASRPRVVLREGRYTGELFF
CDR3 DNA: TGTGCCAGCAGGCCTCGTGTGGTTCTGCGGGAGGGCCGATACACCGGGGAGCTGTTTTTT

J gene: TRBJ1-1
CDR3 length: 14
V gene: TRBV6-5
D gene: TRBD1
clone size: NA
CDR3 protein: CASSQRGTDTEAFF
CDR3 DNA: TGTGCCAGCAGTCAAAGAGGGACAGACACTGAAGCTTTCTTT

J gene: TRBJ1-2
CDR3 length: 13
V gene: TRBV7-2
D gene: NA
clone size: NA
CDR3 protein: CASSLGRVYGYTF
CDR3 DNA: TGTGCCAGCAGCCTGGGGCGCGTCTATGGCTACACCTTC

J gene: TRBJ1-1
CDR3 length: 15
V gene: TRBV23-1
D gene: NA
clone size: NA
CDR3 protein: CASSHHCRGNTEAFF
CDR3 DNA: TGCGCCAGCAGTCACCATTGCAGGGGGAACACTGAAGCTTTCTTT

J gene: TRBJ1-2
CDR3 length: 13
V gene: TRBV7-3
D gene: TRBD1
clone size: NA
CDR3 protein: CASSLRQGYGYTF
CDR3 DNA: TGTGCCAGCAGCTTACGACAGGGTTATGGCTACACCTTC

J gene: TRBJ1-6
CDR3 length: 14
V gene: TRBV6-6
D gene: TRBD1
clone size: NA
CDR3 protein: CASSSGQGNSPLHF
CDR3 DNA: TGTGCCAGCAGTTCGGGACAGGGGAATTCACCCCTCCACTTT

J gene: TRBJ1-3
CDR3 length: 17
V gene: TRBV19
D gene: TRBD1
clone size: NA
CDR3 protein: CASTRQGVWASGNTIYF
CDR3 DNA: TGTGCCAGTACCAGACAGGGGGTATGGGCCTCTGGAAACACCATATATTTT

J gene: TRBJ1-2
CDR3 length: 14
V gene: TRBV29-1
D gene: NA
clone size: NA
CDR3 protein: CSVDQTGTNYGYTF
CDR3 DNA: TGCAGCGTTGATCAAACCGGGACAAACTATGGCTACACCTTC

J gene: TRBJ1-5
CDR3 length: 14
V gene: TRBV7-8
D gene: NA
clone size: once
CDR3 protein: CASSTTSPNQPQHF
CDR3 DNA: TGTGCCAGCAGTACTACCTCACCAAATCAGCCCCAGCATTTT

J gene: TRBJ2-1
CDR3 length: 13
V gene: TRBV29-1
D gene: TRBD1
clone size: NA
CDR3 protein: CSVVGTEKNEQFF
CDR3 DNA: TGCAGCGTTGTTGGGACAGAAAAAAATGAGCAGTTCTTC